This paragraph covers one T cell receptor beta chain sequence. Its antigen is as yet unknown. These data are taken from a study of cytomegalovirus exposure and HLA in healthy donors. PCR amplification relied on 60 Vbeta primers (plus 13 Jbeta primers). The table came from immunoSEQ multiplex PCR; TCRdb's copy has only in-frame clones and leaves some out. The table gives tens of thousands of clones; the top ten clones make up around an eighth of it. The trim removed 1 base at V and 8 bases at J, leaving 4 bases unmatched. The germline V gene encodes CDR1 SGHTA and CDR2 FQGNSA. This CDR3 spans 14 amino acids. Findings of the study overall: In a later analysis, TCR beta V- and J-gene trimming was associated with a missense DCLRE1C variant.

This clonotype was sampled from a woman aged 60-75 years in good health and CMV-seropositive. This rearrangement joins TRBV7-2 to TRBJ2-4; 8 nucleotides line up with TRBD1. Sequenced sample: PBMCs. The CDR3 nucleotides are TGTGCCAGCAGCTTAGACAGGGGGTGGGACATTCAGTACTTC. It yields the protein CASSLDRGWDIQYF.